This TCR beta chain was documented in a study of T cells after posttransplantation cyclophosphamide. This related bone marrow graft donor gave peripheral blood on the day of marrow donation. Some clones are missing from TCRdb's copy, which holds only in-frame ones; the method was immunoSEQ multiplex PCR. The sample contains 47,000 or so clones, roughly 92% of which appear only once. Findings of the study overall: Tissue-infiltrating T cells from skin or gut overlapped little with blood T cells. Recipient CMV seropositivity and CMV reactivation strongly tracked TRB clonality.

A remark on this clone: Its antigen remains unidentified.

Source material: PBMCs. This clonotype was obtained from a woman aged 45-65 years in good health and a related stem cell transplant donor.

The CDR3 sequence is CASSLQGGGTGELFF. DNA for the CDR3: TGTGCCAGCAGCTTGCAGGGAGGCGGCACCGGGGAGCTGTTTTTT. The genes are TRBV5-6 and TRBJ2-2; maybe TRBD2 (6 bases). V dropped 1 base and J dropped 4 bases, with 11 bases sitting between them. The CDR3 extends over 15 amino acids. Germline V gene data show CDR1 as SGHDT and CDR2 as YYEEEE. The entire variable domain, with the rest obtained from reference TRBV5-6 and TRBJ2-2, is as follows: DAGVTQSPTHLIKTRGQQVTLRCSPKSGHDTVSWYQQALGQGPQFIFQYYEEEERQRGNFPDRFSGHQFPNYSSELNVNALLLGDSALYLCASSLQGGGTGELFFGEGSRLTVL.